One T cell receptor (beta chain) is described in this entry. It has no known antigen specificity. No much larger clone is present one base from it, and per-base qualities are unavailable. Taken from cysteine to phenylalanine, the CDR3 has 11 residues. The retained sequence is limited to the CDR3, 33 bases, with the frame set at the first base. V lost 6 bases and J lost 8 bases; the stretch between them is 10 bases long. CDR1 and CDR2, looked up from the germline V gene (reference sequence), are DFQATT and SNEGSKA. Using the deep immunoSEQ assay, multiplex PCR amplified TCR CDR3 regions from genomic DNA. For each cell subset, the extracted genomic DNA was distributed evenly across all wells of several immunoSEQ 96-well plates, and each plate served as one replicate. For sorted subsets, each replicate PCR was loaded with 150 to 250 ng genomic DNA, equivalent to some 27,000 T cell genomes. The purified libraries were quantified using a Qubit 3.0 fluorometer, sized with a Bioanalyzer 2100, and then quantified again using the KAPA Library Quantification kit. Each immunoSEQ 96-well plate was sequenced on its own single-read 150-cycle Illumina NextSeq 550 flow cell. Per the original workflow: Because the immunoSEQ output included only junctional sequences and no quality scores, the filtering could not be the same as the filtering used for full-length reads. To assign V/J genes and CDR3, sequences were annotated against IMGT germline references using PyIR, a Python wrapper for IgBLAST v1.9. Reads with weak V/J assignments (E-value above 1e-6), missing CDR3, stop codons, out-of-frame junctions, or ambiguous translated residues were removed. V3J clonotypes were defined by identical inferred V gene, J gene, and CDR3 amino acid sequence. Percentage overlap between repertoires was calculated by dividing the number of shared unique clonotypes by the size of the smaller repertoire. Richness of each repertoire was evaluated using RTK rarefaction, the Chao1 estimator, and Recon v2.1 estimates of unobserved clonotypes. OLGA was used to compute generation probabilities for all TCRbeta clonotypes that the gDNA method yielded from a handful of donors. TCRdb retrieved this table from immuneACCESS and kept in-frame rearrangements only. Not all clones are present; in checked studies, unresolved V genes account for under half, and no reason is known for the remainder. The D gene and trimming were derived from the DNA, and the V and J assignments and clone size from that table. The sample contains about 1,500,000 clones, around 97% of them found a single time. The leading ten clones occupy over 1% of the sample.

The record originates from a study of shared clonotypes between healthy human individuals (dated by TCRdb to 2018 to 2020). Concerning the study at large: A few men and two women, aged 18 to 49 years, made up the cohort. To estimate repertoire size and how much clonotypes are shared between individuals, the study performed deep sequencing of blood TCR repertoires from roughly five healthy adults. Each donor's leukapheresis produced roughly between roughly 0.94 and 9.5 billion PBMCs. Libraries were prepared and TCR repertoires were sequenced by different laboratories using diverse techniques, in order to increase sequencing depth and limit assay-specific biases. For each donor, CD4 naive and CD4 memory were each run on three plates, CD8 naive on two plates, and CD8 memory on one plate.

Broader findings and caveats from the paper: Clonotypes shared by all four sorted-subset donors showed higher generation probabilities than non-shared clonotypes. Incomplete sequencing was indicated by rarefaction of sorted-subset datasets, despite the large sequencing depth. The small number of donors limited the genetic and exposure-history diversity represented. When several donors were compared, the shared fraction of clonotypes was about 5.4% for naive CD4, about 4% for naive CD8, about 2.4% for memory CD4, and 0.3% to 0.5% for memory CD8. Sampling was restricted to blood, and TCR repertoires in tissues likely differ from the TCR repertoires found in blood. Based on pairwise subsampling, the degree of clonotype sharing among donors was expected to be affected by sequencing depth. Naive subsets generally had larger estimated clonotype richness than memory subsets.

The donors were healthy, HIV-negative adults with no recently reported acute infections or vaccinations. Every donor was a Caucasian adult living in Nashville, Tennessee, USA. CD4+ T cells were enriched through magnetic negative selection, after which naive cells were positively selected on CD45RA and the remaining negative fraction served as the memory subset. Blood was obtained by leukapheresis, after which PBMCs were separated by Ficoll-Histopaque density gradient centrifugation and cryopreserved in liquid nitrogen vapor phase. Analytical flow cytometry was used to check the purity and quantity of every magnetically sorted T cell population. Genomic DNA was isolated from every sorted fraction and measured by UV absorbance on a Nanodrop 2000c.

The clonotype originates from a man aged 25 to 40 in good health. The chain couples TRBV20-1 to TRBJ1-4; the D gene identity is not certain. Sample: naive CD4+ T cells sorted from blood. The cell subset or site label on this specimen signifies: CD45RA+ positively selected. The CDR3: CSAGRVEKLFF. The sequenced DNA: TGCAGTGCGGGGAGGGTAGAAAAACTGTTTTTT.